The rows below give T cell receptor beta chains drawn from one sample of a study of Ad26.COV2.S vaccination and SARS-CoV-2 variants. The table came from immunoSEQ multiplex PCR; TCRdb's copy has only in-frame clones and leaves some out. This sample has 300,000 to 400,000 clones; 70% to 90% occur once, and the top ten carry 2% to 2.5%. Sequencing was performed on peripheral blood, taken in a trial of Ad26.COV2.S vaccine versus placebo. These TCRs come from a person between 18 and 60 years old who received the Ad26.COV2.S COVID-19 vaccine or a placebo. CDR3s include the opening cysteine and the closing phenylalanine or tryptophan. Each record gives: clone size, V gene, J gene, D gene, CDR3 DNA, CDR3 protein. The D gene is left open where the match is weak. Rows may omit the clone size; those that give it use once, few, many or a size class.

>-|TRBV18|TRBJ1-1|-
TGTGCCAGCTCACTCTCTTCTAACACTGAAGCTTTCTTT
CASSLSSNTEAFF
>-|TRBV3-1/TRBV3-2|TRBJ1-1|TRBD1
TGTGCCAGCAGCCGGGATTGGAGGGGGCACACTGAAGCTTTCTTT
CASSRDWRGHTEAFF
>-|TRBV28|TRBJ1-2|-
TGTGCCAGCAGACCATCGGTGATTGGAAACGATAACTATGGCTACACCTTC
CASRPSVIGNDNYGYTF
>-|TRBV10-1|TRBJ1-2|-
TGCGCCAGCAGTGCCCCCCCAACAGGGCGTATCTATGGCTACACCTTC
CASSAPPTGRIYGYTF
>-|TRBV19|TRBJ2-2|TRBD2
TGTGCCAGTAGTATCCGGGGACTAGCGGGGGGCTCGAACACCGGGGAGCTGTTTTTT
CASSIRGLAGGSNTGELFF
>-|TRBV6-5|TRBJ1-1|-
TGTGCCAGCAGTTCGACTGCCCCGAACACTGAAGCTTTCTTT
CASSSTAPNTEAFF
>-|TRBV18|TRBJ2-7|-
TGTGCCAGTACCGGGGCGCTGGGCTACGAGCAGTACTTC
CASTGALGYEQYF
>-|TRBV28|TRBJ1-1|-
TGTGCCAGCAGCTCCCGTAACACTGAAGCTTTCTTT
CASSSRNTEAFF
>-|TRBV10-3|TRBJ1-1|-
TGTGCCATCAAAAGGCAGGGAGGAACTGAAGCTTTCTTT
CAIKRQGGTEAFF
>-|TRBV3-1/TRBV3-2|TRBJ1-5|-
TGTGCCAGCAGCCAAGGGACAGCCGACCCCCAGCATTTT
CASSQGTADPQHF
>once|TRBV5-1|TRBJ2-2|TRBD1
TGCGCCAGTATGACAGGGGGCCCCGGGGAGCTGTTTTTT
CASMTGGPGELFF
>-|TRBV28|TRBJ2-3|-
TGTGCCAGCAGCTCGCGGTTCGGGCGGGGAAGCACAGATACGCAGTATTTT
CASSSRFGRGSTDTQYF
>-|TRBV2|TRBJ1-6|-
TGTGCCAGCAGTGAAGGTCGTTCACCCCTCCACTTT
CASSEGRSPLHF
>few|TRBV3-1/TRBV3-2|TRBJ1-1|-
TGTGCCAGCGACCAGTCCGGTTCGAACACTGAAGCTTTCTTT
CASDQSGSNTEAFF
>-|TRBV4-2|TRBJ1-4|TRBD1
TGTGCCAGCAGCCAAGATAAGGGGGCGTCTAATGAAAAACTGTTTTTT
CASSQDKGASNEKLFF
>-|TRBV5-4|TRBJ1-2|-
TGTGCCAGCAGCGGAAACTATGGCTACACCTTC
CASSGNYGYTF
>-|TRBV29-1|TRBJ2-3|TRBD2
TGCAGCGGCGGGGGTGCAGATACGCAGTATTTT
CSGGGADTQYF
>-|TRBV25-1|TRBJ2-7|-
TGTGCCAGCAGTGAACCTCCGTTCCACGAGCAGTACTTC
CASSEPPFHEQYF
>-|TRBV5-1|TRBJ1-4|-
TGCGCCAGCAGCTTGGGCCCTTCAACTAATGAAAAACTGTTTTTT
CASSLGPSTNEKLFF
>-|TRBV28|TRBJ1-2|-
TGTGCCAGCAGTTTACAGGGCTTCTATGGCTACACCTTC
CASSLQGFYGYTF
>-|TRBV19|TRBJ1-2|-
TGTGCCAGTAGCGACAGCTATGGCTACACCTTC
CASSDSYGYTF
>few|TRBV2|TRBJ1-4|-
TGTGCCAGCAGAATGACATTGGCTAATGAAAAACTGTTTTTT
CASRMTLANEKLFF
>few|TRBV12-3/TRBV12-4|TRBJ1-6|-
TGTGCCAGCAGAGGCAGAAGGGATTCACCCCTCCACTTT
CASRGRRDSPLHF
>-|TRBV7-3|TRBJ1-1|TRBD1
TGTGCCAGCAGTCCGGGACAGGGTAACTCTGAAGCTTTCTTT
CASSPGQGNSEAFF
>-|TRBV28|TRBJ2-5|-
-
CASSFLAGVTETQYF
>once|TRBV6-5|TRBJ2-2|-
TGTGCCAGCCTAATAAGCCCGGGTGGGACCGGGGAGCTGTTTTTT
CASLISPGGTGELFF
>-|TRBV28|TRBJ1-1|TRBD1
TGTGCCAGCAGCCAGACCGACAGGGGCACTAACACTGAAGCTTTCTTT
CASSQTDRGTNTEAFF
>-|TRBV4-1|TRBJ2-6|-
TGCGCCAGCAGCCAAGTCGCCAACGTCCTGACTTTC
CASSQVANVLTF
>-|TRBV6-5|TRBJ1-4|TRBD1
TGTGCCAGCAGACGGACAGGGGGAGTAGGTGAAAAACTGTTTTTT
CASRRTGGVGEKLFF
>-|TRBV25-1|TRBJ1-6|-
TGTGCCAGCAGTGAGGCCCTTAGTGGTAATTCACCCCTCCACTTT
CASSEALSGNSPLHF
>-|TRBV7-3|TRBJ1-6|-
TGTGCCAGCAGCTTACCCGCGGGGCCCTATAATTCACCCCTCCACTTT
CASSLPAGPYNSPLHF
>-|TRBV5-1|TRBJ2-2|-
TGCGCCAGCAGGGTCGCTTGGAACGGTAACACCGGGGAGCTGTTTTTT
CASRVAWNGNTGELFF
>-|TRBV28|TRBJ2-3|TRBD2
TGTGCCAGCATGGGGGGGGGAACAGATACGCAGTATTTT
CASMGGGTDTQYF
>-|TRBV5-1|TRBJ1-2|-
TGCGCCAGCAACCCCTTACCCGGGACCACTTATGGCTACACCTTC
CASNPLPGTTYGYTF
>-|TRBV9|TRBJ1-1|-
TGTGCCAGCAGCGGGTACCAATCGAACACTGAAGCTTTCTTT
CASSGYQSNTEAFF
>-|TRBV18|TRBJ1-1|-
TGTGCCAGCTCACCAGGGTATCTGGTCGAAGCTTTCTTT
CASSPGYLVEAFF
>once|TRBV3-1/TRBV3-2|TRBJ2-3|TRBD1
TGTGCCAGCAGCCAAATACGACAGGGCACGCAGTATTTT
CASSQIRQGTQYF
>few|TRBV11-2|TRBJ2-2|TRBD2
TGTGCCAGCAGGTCAGGACTAGCGGGGGCAAGGGAGCTGTTTTTT
CASRSGLAGARELFF
>few|TRBV19|TRBJ1-4|-
TGTGCCAGTAGTATAGATCCGGGACCGAATGAAAAACTGTTTTTT
CASSIDPGPNEKLFF
>-|TRBV27|TRBJ2-3|TRBD2
TGTGCCAGCAGTTCTTCCTGGCGGGGGTCAGATACGCAGTATTTT
CASSSSWRGSDTQYF
>-|TRBV28|TRBJ2-1|-
TGTGCCAGCAGTTTAAGTGGGCCTGAGGAGCAGTTCTTC
CASSLSGPEEQFF
>-|TRBV5-4|TRBJ2-7|TRBD1
TGTGCCAGCAGCTTAGGGGGACAGGGACCAACCTACGAGCAGTACTTC
CASSLGGQGPTYEQYF
>-|TRBV5-1|TRBJ2-7|-
TGCGCCAGCAGCTTGGATGGTCCAGGTCCCGAGCAGTACTTC
CASSLDGPGPEQYF
>once|TRBV6-6|TRBJ1-2|-
TGTGCCAGCAGTTATTCCGGCGGGGTGGGTGGCTACACCTTC
CASSYSGGVGGYTF
>-|TRBV19|TRBJ2-7|-
TGTGCCAGTAGTCCCAGGACCATGCTCGAGCAGTACTTC
CASSPRTMLEQYF
>once|TRBV11-3|TRBJ2-6|-
TGTGCCAGCAGCGGGGGACACGCCCGCTCTGGGGCCAACGTCCTGACTTTC
CASSGGHARSGANVLTF
>-|TRBV27|TRBJ2-4|TRBD2
TGTGCCAGCAGTTTTCGCCGCCTAGCGGGGGGGCCAGCCAAAAACATTCAGTACTTC
CASSFRRLAGGPAKNIQYF
>-|TRBV11-2|TRBJ1-1|TRBD1
TGTGCCAGCCAGACAGGGTCAGGGATGGGGACTGAAGCTTTCTTT
CASQTGSGMGTEAFF
>-|TRBV29-1|TRBJ2-1|TRBD1
TGCAGCGTTCCGGGACAGGGGTATGAGCAGTTCTTC
CSVPGQGYEQFF
>-|TRBV12-3/TRBV12-4|TRBJ1-2|-
TGTGCCAGCAGCCCCGGACGAGACTATGGCTACACCTTC
CASSPGRDYGYTF
>-|TRBV7-9|TRBJ2-2|TRBD2
TGTGCCAGCATCGGACTAGCGGGGGGGCTCACCGGGGAGCTGTTTTTT
CASIGLAGGLTGELFF
>once|TRBV3-1/TRBV3-2|TRBJ1-6|-
TGTGCCAGCAGCATCGCCGGGACTAGACCCTCACCCCTCCACTTT
CASSIAGTRPSPLHF
>-|TRBV10-2|TRBJ2-1|-
TGCGCCAGCAGTCCCTATGTCAATGAGCAGTTCTTC
CASSPYVNEQFF